These 11 T cell receptor beta chains came from one sample sequenced in a study of OX40 agonist ivuxolimab in advanced cancers. Library preparation used the immunoSEQ multiplex PCR assay. This immuneACCESS table, as held by TCRdb, lists in-frame sequences with V and J called but not all clones. Of the missing ones, under half trace to an unresolved V gene in checked studies; the others have no known cause. The sample table contains some 62,000 clones; only one count was recorded for 80% to 95% of them. About 13% of the sample is held by the ten biggest clonotypes. The specimen was CD4+ or CD8+ T cells sorted from blood, collected in a trial of the OX40 agonist ivuxolimab. These receptors originate from an adult with an advanced solid tumor such as melanoma, head and neck, liver or kidney cancer.

The chain recombines TRBV4-2 with TRBJ1-2, with a possible D match to TRBD1 (5 bases). Germline lookup yields CDR1 LGHNA and CDR2 YNFKEQ. V was shortened by 0 bases and J by 2 bases, with 10 bases between the two germline ends. The CDR3 contains 15 residues. The CDR3 spells CASSQEGDGNYGYTF. As DNA, the CDR3 is TGTGCCAGCAGCCAAGAGGGGGACGGCAACTATGGCTACACCTTC.

This chain joins TRBV15 and TRBJ2-7; 7 nucleotides agree with TRBD1. The CDR3 is 16 amino acids. CDR1 is LNHNV, CDR2 YYDKDF, per germline (reference sequence). V lost 3 bases and J lost 3; bases outside the gene matches: 11. Here the CDR3 reads CATSRGRDSINYEQYF. CDR3 DNA sequence: TGTGCCACCAGCAGGGGACGGGACAGTATAAACTACGAGCAGTACTTC. The whole variable domain, filled in from reference TRBV15 and TRBJ2-7, reads DAMVIQNPRYQVTQFGKPVTLSCSQTLNHNVMYWYQQKSSQAPKLLFHYYDKDFNNEADTPDNFQSRRPNTSFCFLDIRSPGLGDTAMYLCATSRGRDSINYEQYFGPGTRLTVT.

The V and J genes are TRBV15 and TRBJ2-5, with D unresolved. The CDR3 spans 15 residues. CDR1 and CDR2 (germline): LNHNV, YYDKDF (reference sequence). The germline V and J ends were trimmed by 2 bases and 3 bases, with 13 bases remaining between them. In DNA, the CDR3 is TGTGCCACCAGCAGACCCGGCGCAGGAGAAGAGACCCAGTACTTC. Amino acid sequence: CATSRPGAGEETQYF.

In its sample, this clone was seen once. The gene calls are TRBV5-1 and TRBJ1-1; the D gene is possibly TRBD1 (6 bases). V shed 4 bases and J shed 10 bases, with 17 bases lying between them. Germline V lookup: CDR1 SGHRS, CDR2 YFSETQ. The CDR3 loop spans 13 amino acids. CDR3 sequence: CASSELWGRIAFF. The CDR3 region has the DNA TGCGCCAGCAGCGAGTTGTGGGGGCGGATAGCTTTCTTT.

The rearrangement links TRBV7-2 to TRBJ2-7, with D possibly called TRBD1 or TRBD2 (5 bases each). Trimming took off 1 base at V and 4 bases at J, with 14 bases between the two ends. The CDR3 is made up of 15 amino acids. CDR1 is SGHTA, CDR2 FQGNSA, per germline. CDR3 in amino acids: CASSLGTGPAYEQYF. CDR3 DNA sequence: TGTGCCAGCAGCTTAGGAACGGGGCCAGCTTACGAGCAGTACTTC.

CDR3 in amino acids: CASSLDRDSSYEQYF. The CDR3 bases are TGTGCCAGCAGCTTAGACCGGGACAGCTCCTACGAGCAGTACTTC. The chain recombines TRBV7-8 with TRBJ2-7, with TRBD1 matching over 7 bases. V gave up 1 base and J gave up 0 bases; unmatched junction bases: 3. Germline lookup yields CDR1 SGHVS and CDR2 FQNEAQ. This CDR3 spans 15 amino acids.

This chain uses TRBV5-1 with TRBJ2-7, with 7 bases fitting TRBD1. This CDR3 has 14 residues. With V trimmed by 2 bases and J by 7 bases, 9 bases remained unmatched. Germline V gene lookup returns CDR1 SGHRS and CDR2 YFSETQ. The CDR3 DNA sequence: TGCGCCAGCAGCTTTCGGAACAGGGGAAGTGAGCAGTACTTC. It specifies CASSFRNRGSEQYF.

This chain joins TRBV15 and TRBJ2-1; the match to TRBD2 covers 10 bases. The germline V gene encodes CDR1 LNHNV and CDR2 YYDKDF (reference sequence). This CDR3 has 14 amino acids. With 2 bases clipped from V and 9 bases from J, the junction kept 4 bases outside the gene matches. CDR3 sequence reads: CATSRLAGVVEQFF. The CDR3, as DNA: TGTGCCACCAGCAGACTAGCGGGAGTCGTTGAGCAGTTCTTC.

The chain carries TRBV4-3 and TRBJ1-1; TRBD1 is a possible D gene (6 bases). Germline assignment: CDR1 LGHNA and CDR2 YSLEER. The CDR3 contains 14 residues. V lost 0 bases and J lost 3, with 8 bases in between. The CDR3: CASSQDRGDTEAFF. CDR3 DNA sequence: TGCGCCAGCAGCCAAGACAGGGGAGACACTGAAGCTTTCTTT.

A word on this clone: One end of the junction does not line up with germline, which may come from a read error. The chain links TRBV11-2 to TRBJ2-2, with 8 bases lining up with TRBD1. CDR3 length: 13 amino acids. CDR1 is SGHAT and CDR2 is FQNNGV in the germline V gene. CDR3: CASSFLADRDISF. The CDR3 DNA reads as TGTGCCAGCAGCTTCCTGGCGGACAGGGACATCTCTTTT. The complete variable domain, with remaining parts taken from reference TRBV11-2 and TRBJ2-2, reads EAGVAQSPRYKIIEKRQSVAFWCNPISGHATLYWYQQILGQGPKLLIQFQNNGVVDDSQLPKDRFSAERLKGVDSTLKIQPAKLEDSAVYLCASSFLADRDISFGEGSRLTVL.

V usage is TRBV6-1 and J usage is TRBJ2-3, with a possible D match to TRBD2 (6 bases). Germline CDR1 MNHNS, CDR2 SASEGT. The germline V and J ends were trimmed by 0 bases and 2 bases, with 24 bases remaining between them. The CDR3 is 20 amino acids. The CDR3 spells CASSEAPDWQLGGATDTQYF. CDR3 sequence (DNA): TGTGCCAGCAGTGAAGCCCCCGATTGGCAACTGGGCGGGGCCACAGATACGCAGTATTTT.